Shown below are 27 T cell receptor beta chains from a single sample sequenced in a study of T cell repertoires in cytomegalovirus infection. TCRdb re-derived calls from the reads in MiXCR, one entry per CDR3 protein. The sample includes around 750,000 distinct CDR3 sequences, over 25% of them seen just once. These receptors are not linked to any known antigen. Material: cultured CD8+ T cells from PBMCs, obtained from culture after CMV antigen stimulation. These receptors were collected from a human donor in good health (CMV status not recorded). Some clones in this sample may be carry-over from other donors' samples.

This clonotype showed up many times. A read error may account for a junction end that differs from germline. The rearrangement uses TRBV7-7 and TRBJ2-1; no clear D. The CDR3 has 15 residues. Germline V gene sequence: CDR1 SSHAT, CDR2 FNYEAQ (reference sequence). The CDR3 DNA is TGTGCTAGCAGCCTCGAGGCGGTATCCTACAATGAGCAGTTCTTC. Its translation is CASSLEAVSYNEQFF.

This clonotype was seen a handful of times. This chain uses TRBV12-3 or TRBV12-4 with TRBJ1-1, with D hard to call. This CDR3 has 11 residues. V was shortened by 1 base and J by 14 bases, with 11 bases between the two germline ends. The CDR3 reads CASSLGPRPFF. In DNA, the CDR3 is TGTGCCAGCAGTTTAGGTCCGAGGCCGTTCTTT.

In its sample, this clonotype was seen a few times. The chain employs TRBV4-1 and TRBJ1-4, with D possibly being TRBD1 (5 bases). Germline V gene data show CDR1 as MGHRA and CDR2 as YSYEKL. This CDR3 has 16 residues. Trimming stripped 3 bases from V and 4 bases from J, with 15 bases between. The CDR3 loop reads CASSQQPPRGNEKLFF. CDR3 coding DNA: TGCGCCAGCAGCCAGCAGCCCCCTAGGGGTAATGAAAAACTGTTTTTT.

The table lists this clonotype with a count of one. The chain recombines TRBV5-1 with TRBJ2-7; TRBD2 agrees at 9 bases. This CDR3 is built from 15 residues. Trimming at V came to 0 bases and at J to 4 bases, leaving 5 bases not matched to a gene. Per germline, CDR1 SGHRS and CDR2 YFSETQ. The CDR3 DNA follows: TGCGCCAGCAGCTTGGGGGGGCTAGCGGGGTACGAGCAGTACTTC. Its translation is CASSLGGLAGYEQYF.

This clonotype was observed a few times. The CDR3 region has the DNA TGTGCCAGCAGCCCGCCAGACGGATTGAAAAACATTCAGTACTTC. Protein: CASSPPDGLKNIQYF. The gene calls are TRBV9 and TRBJ2-4; D ambiguous. This CDR3 is built from 15 residues. Looked up from germline, CDR1 is SGDLS and CDR2 is YYNGEE. The V end was cut by 4 bases, the J end by 4 bases, with 15 bases between. Supplemented by reference TRBV9 and TRBJ2-4, the full variable domain reads DSGVTQTPKHLITATGQRVTLRCSPRSGDLSVYWYQQSLDQGLQFLIQYYNGEERAKGNILERFSAQQFPDLHSELNLSSLELGDSALYFCASSPPDGLKNIQYFGAGTRLSVL.

Turning to this clonotype: One base away lies a much larger clone, so this may be a sequencing read error. The J gene is TRBJ1-1, the V gene TRBV27; no clear D gene. The CDR3 has 14 residues. Trimming cost V 0 bases and J 4 bases, with 9 bases left between them. Germline V gives CDR1 MNHEY, CDR2 SMNVEV (reference sequence). CDR3 in DNA: TGTGCCAGCAGTTTATCGTGCGGGAGCACTGAAGCTTTCTTT. It specifies CASSLSCGSTEAFF.

This clonotype was seen many times. V gene TRBV7-2 combines with J gene TRBJ2-5; 14 bases fit TRBD2. Trimming removed 5 bases from V and 1 base from J; junction bases left unmatched: 9. Germline V gives CDR1 SGHTA, CDR2 FQGNSA. This CDR3 is built from 18 residues. CDR3 sequence reads: CASSDSTSGGDFQETQYF. Written as DNA, the CDR3 is TGTGCCAGCAGCGACTCGACTAGCGGGGGGGACTTCCAAGAGACCCAGTACTTC. The full variable domain, its missing parts supplied by reference TRBV7-2 and TRBJ2-5, is GAGVSQSPSNKVTEKGKDVELRCDPISGHTALYWYRQSLGQGLEFLIYFQGNSAPDKSGLPSDRFSAERTGGSVSTLTIQRTQQEDSAVYLCASSDSTSGGDFQETQYFGPGTRLLVL.

The chain combines TRBV12-3 or TRBV12-4 with TRBJ1-2; D remains ambiguous. The ends were cut back, 5 bases at V and 5 bases at J, with 6 bases in the middle. This CDR3 is 11 amino acids long. DNA of the CDR3: TGTGCCAGCAGTCAGAAATATGGCTACACCTTC. It specifies CASSQKYGYTF.

There are many counts of this clonotype. The V and J genes are TRBV12-3 or TRBV12-4 and TRBJ2-2; D not resolved. The CDR3 is 16 amino acids. Trimming stripped 3 bases from V and 3 bases from J, with 14 bases between. CDR3 in DNA: TGTGCCAGCAGTTTGAGGCGGCAGAGTTACACCGGGGAGCTGTTTTTT. This sequence encodes CASSLRRQSYTGELFF.

This sequence joins TRBV28 and TRBJ1-2, with 7 bases that match TRBD1. Germline loops: CDR1 MDHEN, CDR2 SYDVKM. V trimming: 2 bases; J trimming: 4 bases; junction bases outside the gene matches: 10. The CDR3 consists of 16 residues. Written as DNA, the CDR3 is TGTGCCAGCAGTTTAAGTGGTAGGGGGCGCGCCTATGGCTACACCTTC. Its translation is CASSLSGRGRAYGYTF.

The chain links TRBV28 to TRBJ2-7; D is unclear. Germline V CDR1 and CDR2: MDHEN, SYDVKM. CDR3 length: 13 residues. V lost 4 bases and J 1 base, leaving 8 bases between the germline ends. The CDR3 sequence: CASSSPSSYEQYV. The CDR3 DNA sequence: TGTGCCAGCAGTTCCCCCTCATCCTACGAGCAGTACGTC.

The genes are TRBV27 and TRBJ2-7; 9 bases fit TRBD1. The CDR3 is made up of 16 amino acids. Germline V lookup: CDR1 MNHEY, CDR2 SMNVEV (reference sequence). The CDR3 nucleotides read TGTGCCGGCAGTCTTACAGGGGGCCCTTTCCGTTACGAGCAGTACGTC. Translating it yields CAGSLTGGPFRYEQYV.

This chain uses TRBV4-1 with TRBJ2-2, with 8 bases identical to TRBD1. J lost 3 bases, V lost 4 bases, and 4 bases had no gene match. The germline V gene has CDR1 MGHRA and CDR2 YSYEKL. CDR3 size: 15 residues. CDR3 sequence reads: CASSLDRAYTGELFF. CDR3 in DNA: TGCGCCAGCAGCCTGGACAGGGCATACACCGGGGAGCTGTTTTTT.

The chain carries TRBV6-1 and TRBJ2-4; D is unclear. The V end lost 7 bases, the J end lost 8 bases, and 15 bases lay between the germline ends. This CDR3 is 13 amino acids long. The germline V gene has CDR1 MNHNS and CDR2 SASEGT. CDR3 coding DNA: TGTGCCAGCAAAATGGGAATCGGAGACATTCAGTACTTC. Translated: CASKMGIGDIQYF.

This clonotype came up a few times. This chain links TRBV6-5 with TRBJ2-2, with a possible D match to TRBD1 (5 bases). This CDR3 contains 14 residues. The germline V gene has CDR1 MNHEY and CDR2 SVGAGI. The V gene lost 7 bases and the J gene lost 6 bases, with 15 bases spanning the gap. The CDR3 protein is CASTDGPQAGELFF. For the CDR3, the DNA is TGTGCCAGCACCGACGGACCACAGGCCGGGGAGCTGTTTTTT.

The chain couples TRBV4-3 to TRBJ1-2; D remains ambiguous. CDR1 LGHNA and CDR2 YSLEER come from the germline V gene. V was trimmed by 7 bases and J by 4 bases, leaving 16 bases between them. The CDR3 covers 14 residues. The CDR3 sequence is CASTLGKGIYGYTF. The CDR3 nucleotides are TGCGCCAGCACCCTCGGTAAGGGAATCTATGGCTACACCTTC.

This clonotype has ten or more counts. The chain has TRBV7-9 and TRBJ2-1, with 14 bases that match TRBD2. CDR1 is SEHNR, CDR2 FQNEAQ, per germline (reference sequence). V lost 5 bases and J lost 3; bases outside the gene matches: 6. The length of the CDR3 is 17 residues. The CDR3 reads CASSGSGTSGGYNEQFF. As DNA, the CDR3 is TGTGCCAGCAGCGGTTCCGGGACTAGCGGGGGCTACAATGAGCAGTTCTTC.

This sequence joins TRBV6-2 or TRBV6-3 and TRBJ2-2, with a possible D match to TRBD1 (6 bases). V was shortened by 6 bases and J by 6 bases, with 17 bases between the two germline ends. Germline CDR1 reads MNHEY; CDR2 reads SVGEGT. This CDR3 is built from 15 residues. The CDR3 reads CASSPVTGGAGELFF. As DNA, the CDR3 is TGTGCCAGCAGCCCCGTGACAGGAGGTGCCGGGGAGCTGTTTTTT.

CDR3 DNA sequence: TGTGCCAGCAGCCACGTGGCCCTAACTGAAGCTTTCTTT. Protein product: CASSHVALTEAFF. This chain connects TRBV6-2 or TRBV6-3 to TRBJ1-1; no definite D call. The CDR3 runs 13 residues. Per germline, CDR1 MNHEY and CDR2 SVGEGT. With 6 bases removed from V and 5 bases from J, the gap between germline ends came to 13 bases.

The chain joins TRBV7-9 to TRBJ2-5; 9 nucleotides line up with TRBD2. Germline CDR1 SEHNR, CDR2 FQNEAQ (reference sequence). The CDR3 is 14 residues long. J was trimmed by 5 bases and V by 4 bases; bases with no gene match: 5. The DNA of the CDR3 is TGTGCCAGCAGCTCGACTAGCGGTGAGGAGACCCAGTACTTC. It translates to CASSSTSGEETQYF. The full variable domain, its missing parts supplied by reference TRBV7-9 and TRBJ2-5, is DTGVSQNPRHKITKRGQNVTFRCDPISEHNRLYWYRQTLGQGPEFLTYFQNEAQLEKSRLLSDRFSAERPKGSFSTLEIQRTEQGDSAMYLCASSSTSGEETQYFGPGTRLLVL.

The V call is TRBV6-1, the J call TRBJ1-2; a possible D gene is TRBD1 (6 bases). The CDR3 has 13 amino acids. CDR1 is MNHNS, CDR2 SASEGT, per germline. With 8 bases removed from V and 7 bases from J, the gap between germline ends came to 17 bases. The CDR3: CASWGAPKFGYTF. CDR3 bases: TGTGCCAGCTGGGGGGCCCCGAAGTTTGGCTACACCTTC.

This sequence joins TRBV7-9 and TRBJ2-4, with D possibly TRBD1 on 5 matching bases. Germline CDR1 SEHNR, CDR2 FQNEAQ (reference sequence). With 8 bases removed from V and 15 bases from J, the gap between germline ends came to 8 bases. The CDR3 is 8 amino acids. CDR3 amino acids: CASGAGYF. CDR3 sequence (DNA): TGTGCCAGCGGGGCCGGGTACTTC.

This clonotype was picked up a small number of times. V usage is TRBV6-2 or TRBV6-3 and J usage is TRBJ2-5; no reliable D call. CDR3 size: 14 residues. Germline CDR1 is MNHEY and CDR2 is SVGEGT. Trimming removed 5 bases from V and 1 base from J, with 11 bases in between. CDR3 residues: CASSPPDIQETQYF. DNA of the CDR3: TGTGCCAGCAGTCCCCCTGACATCCAAGAGACCCAGTACTTC.

The chain recombines TRBV7-3 with TRBJ2-5; D remains ambiguous. Germline CDR1 is SGHTA and CDR2 is FQGTGA. There are 13 residues in the CDR3. The V and J ends lost 2 bases and 5 bases respectively, with 9 bases between them. CDR3 sequence reads: CASSLFSSETQYF. CDR3 DNA sequence: TGTGCCAGCAGCTTATTCAGTTCGGAGACCCAGTACTTC.

The chain combines TRBV7-6 with TRBJ2-7, with no clear D. The germline V and J ends were trimmed by 2 bases and 3 bases, with 11 bases remaining between them. There are 14 residues in the CDR3. CDR1 is SGHVS and CDR2 is FNYEAQ in the germline V gene. This CDR3 is CASSLIPDIYEQYF. The CDR3 bases are TGTGCCAGCAGCTTAATACCGGATATCTACGAGCAGTACTTC. Variable domain in full (rest from reference TRBV7-6 and TRBJ2-7): GAGVSQSPRYKVTKRGQDVALRCDPISGHVSLYWYRQALGQGPEFLTYFNYEAQQDKSGLPNDRFSAERPEGSISTLTIQRTEQRDSAMYRCASSLIPDIYEQYFGPGTRLTVT.

The rearrangement joins TRBV28 to TRBJ2-3; D is unresolved. The germline gives CDR1 MDHEN, CDR2 SYDVKM. Trimming shortened V by 5 bases and J by 2 bases, and 11 bases separated the two germline ends. The CDR3 totals 14 residues. The CDR3 region is CASSAPLNTDTQYF. The DNA of the CDR3 is TGTGCCAGCAGTGCGCCGTTGAACACAGATACGCAGTATTTT.

The chain combines TRBV2 with TRBJ2-6; no definite D call. The CDR3 length is 15 residues. Trimming took off 4 bases at V and 4 bases at J, with 11 bases between the two ends. CDR1 is SNHLY and CDR2 is FYNNEI in the germline V gene. The CDR3 region is CASSVVWAGANVLTF. The CDR3 DNA reads TGTGCCAGCAGTGTGGTTTGGGCCGGGGCCAACGTCCTGACTTTC.